One sample yielded the 14 T cell receptor beta chains listed below, sequenced in a study of control samples from healthy donors and cancer patients. Profiled with immunoSEQ multiplex PCR; TCRdb holds only in-frame clones, not every one. Of 170,000 or so clones listed, roughly 90% are singletons. Input material: blood. The receptors originated from a woman aged 50 to 65 in good health.

V gene TRBV5-1 combines with J gene TRBJ2-3; D not resolved. Germline-derived CDR1 and CDR2 are SGHRS and YFSETQ. The germline V and J ends were trimmed by 0 bases and 0 bases, with 5 bases remaining between them. The CDR3 has 14 residues. The CDR3 bases are TGCGCCAGCAGCTTGGGGAGAAGCACAGATACGCAGTATTTT. Protein: CASSLGRSTDTQYF.

This chain links TRBV6-2 or TRBV6-3 with TRBJ2-3; D is ambiguous. This CDR3 is 15 amino acids long. V dropped 2 bases and J dropped 1 base, with 10 bases sitting between them. Germline CDR1 is MNHEY and CDR2 is SVGEGT. The CDR3 bases are TGTGCCAGCAGTTACGTAGGCTCCCGCACAGATACGCAGTATTTT. Translation gives CASSYVGSRTDTQYF.

The chain joins TRBV19 to TRBJ1-4; D unclear. The CDR3 contains 15 residues. The V end was cut by 4 bases, the J end by 7 bases, with 16 bases between. The germline V gene has CDR1 LNHDA and CDR2 SQIVND (reference sequence). For the CDR3, the DNA is TGTGCCAGTAGTAGTTTGGAGGGATCGTTTGAAAAACTGTTTTTT. Encoded protein: CASSSLEGSFEKLFF.

The chain joins TRBV7-6 to TRBJ2-3, with 9 bases that match TRBD2. Trimming at V came to 6 bases and at J to 3 bases, leaving 10 bases not matched to a gene. Germline CDR1 reads SGHVS; CDR2 reads FNYEAQ. This CDR3 contains 16 residues. CDR3 in DNA: TGTGCCAGCAGGGCTAGACCGGGACTAGCTACAGATACGCAGTATTTT. Translated, it gives CASRARPGLATDTQYF.

The J gene is TRBJ1-5, the V gene TRBV24-1; 9 nucleotides agree with TRBD1. This CDR3 region has 16 residues. Germline V gene lookup returns CDR1 KGHDR and CDR2 SFDVKD. J gave up 4 bases and V 4 bases, and 7 bases lay outside the gene matches. The DNA for the CDR3 is TGTGCCACCAGTGACCCCGGGACAGGGAGTAATCAGCCCCAGCATTTT. Translated: CATSDPGTGSNQPQHF.

This clone was recorded once. The chain joins TRBV28 to TRBJ1-1, with D unclear. V was shortened by 5 bases and J by 5 bases, with 21 bases between the two germline ends. This CDR3 comprises 16 residues. Germline V gives CDR1 MDHEN, CDR2 SYDVKM. The CDR3 loop reads CASSLGSHLPRTEAFF. In nucleotides, the CDR3 is TGTGCCAGCAGTCTGGGAAGCCACCTCCCGAGGACTGAAGCTTTCTTT.

The chain has TRBV19 and TRBJ1-1; perhaps TRBD1 as D (6 bases). Between the trimmed V and J ends, which lost 3 bases and 1 base, there was a span of 15 bases. The CDR3 runs 16 residues. Germline V gene data show CDR1 as LNHDA and CDR2 as SQIVND (reference sequence). In nucleotides, the CDR3 is TGTGCCAGTAGTATCGGGGGGCGGGTCGGGAACACTGAAGCTTTCTTT. Its protein is CASSIGGRVGNTEAFF.

On this clone itself: At one end, the junction sequence differs from germline, possibly due to a read error. The chain couples TRBV12-3 or TRBV12-4 to TRBJ1-2; 7 bases line up with TRBD1. The length of the CDR3 is 13 residues. CDR3 in DNA: TGTGCCAGCAGACTGGGACAGAACTATGGCTGCACCTTC. Translating it yields CASRLGQNYGCTF.

V and J are TRBV9 and TRBJ2-7; a weak D match, TRBD2 (5 bases). The CDR3 spans 14 residues. V was shortened by 2 bases and J by 0 bases, with 9 bases between the two germline ends. The germline V gene encodes CDR1 SGDLS and CDR2 YYNGEE. This chain's CDR3 is CASSVDGSSYEQYF. DNA of the CDR3: TGTGCCAGCAGCGTGGATGGGAGCTCCTACGAGCAGTACTTC.

This clone has just a few counts. The chain carries TRBV3-1 (or the pseudogene TRBV3-2) and TRBJ1-1; 7 positions agree with TRBD1. J lost 4 bases, V lost 0 bases, and 5 bases had no gene match. The CDR3 is 15 amino acids. In germline, CDR1 is LGHDT, CDR2 YNNKEL (reference sequence). As DNA, the CDR3 is TGTGCCAGCAGCCAAGAGCAGGGGGGTACCACTGAAGCTTTCTTT. Its translation is CASSQEQGGTTEAFF.

The chain has TRBV27 and TRBJ1-1, with 9 bases aligning to TRBD1. Germline lookup yields CDR1 MNHEY and CDR2 SMNVEV (reference sequence). This CDR3 is built from 16 residues. The J segment lost 4 bases and the V segment lost 6 bases, leaving 12 bases of the junction unmatched. In nucleotides, the CDR3 is TGTGCCAGCAGCCTCACCGCGGGACAGGGAGCCACTGAAGCTTTCTTT. Encoded protein: CASSLTAGQGATEAFF.

CDR3 protein: CASKGDRAAQYF. The CDR3 coding sequence is TGTGCCAGCAAGGGAGACAGGGCTGCGCAGTACTTC. The chain has TRBV6-6 and TRBJ2-7; 7 nucleotides agree with TRBD1. Losses at the gene ends were 7 bases for V and 9 bases for J; bases not matched to a gene: 9. This CDR3 region has 12 residues. The germline CDR1 and CDR2 sequences are MNHNY and SVGAGI (reference sequence).

The chain uses TRBV6-4 and TRBJ1-6, with D tentatively TRBD1 (6 bases). CDR1 and CDR2 from the germline V gene are MRHNA and SNTAGT. The V gene lost 3 bases and the J gene lost 7 bases, with 16 bases spanning the gap. The CDR3 loop spans 16 amino acids. The CDR3 DNA reads TGTGCCAGCAGTGATGGTCCCGGGACACTCAATTCACCCCTCCACTTT. Its protein product is CASSDGPGTLNSPLHF.

This clone was detected only a few times. The chain links TRBV10-3 to TRBJ2-7; 9 bases map to TRBD1. CDR1 is ENHRY, CDR2 SYGVKD, per germline. This CDR3 is built from 14 residues. V shed 2 bases, J shed 5 bases, and the junction held 4 bases outside the gene matches. The CDR3 reads CAISEGQGLDEQYF. The DNA of the CDR3 is TGTGCCATCAGTGAGGGACAGGGGTTGGACGAGCAGTACTTC.